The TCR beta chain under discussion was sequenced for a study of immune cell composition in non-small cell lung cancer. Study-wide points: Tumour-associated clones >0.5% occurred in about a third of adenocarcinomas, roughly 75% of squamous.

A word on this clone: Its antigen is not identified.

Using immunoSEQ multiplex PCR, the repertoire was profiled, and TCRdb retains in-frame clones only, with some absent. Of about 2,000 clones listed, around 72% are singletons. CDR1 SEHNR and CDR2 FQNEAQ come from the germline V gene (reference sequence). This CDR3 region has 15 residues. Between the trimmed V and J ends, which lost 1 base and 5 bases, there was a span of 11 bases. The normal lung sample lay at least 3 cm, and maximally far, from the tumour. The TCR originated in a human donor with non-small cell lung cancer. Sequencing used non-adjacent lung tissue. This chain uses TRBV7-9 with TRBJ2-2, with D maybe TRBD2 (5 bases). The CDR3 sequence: CASSLGSGDTGELFF. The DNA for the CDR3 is TGTGCCAGCAGCTTAGGGTCCGGGGATACCGGGGAGCTGTTTTTT.